Reported below is one T cell receptor beta chain. The target antigen is unknown. The data belong to a study of cytomegalovirus exposure and HLA in healthy donors. About the study: Sequencing of around 200 million T cells in an earlier analysis found 120 million or so unique TCR beta sequences. Overall study results and limits: Researchers reported from a later analysis that most CMV-associated TCR beta chains appeared HLA-restricted. Most of the TCR beta V segments (in an earlier analysis) were productive either about 87% or about 30% of the time.

Use of 60 Vbeta and 13 Jbeta primers characterized the PCR. As originally analysed: It was a later analysis that counted 83 million or so unique TCR beta chains, of which 8.5 million to 12 million were shared. Using immunoSEQ multiplex PCR, the repertoire was profiled, and TCRdb retains in-frame clones only, with some absent. V and J calls and clone size are as listed in that table; D and trimming were resolved from the DNA. The sample comprises some 200,000 clones, roughly four fifths of which are singletons, and just over 2% rests with the top ten. Trimming removed 8 bases from V and 11 bases from J, with 25 bases in between. The CDR3 is 14 amino acids. CDR1 is LGHNT, CDR2 FRNRAP, per germline.

The receptor's source is a young woman in good health and CMV-seropositive. This chain connects TRBV12-5 to TRBJ2-7; D is perhaps TRBD2 (6 bases). The sequenced sample consisted of PBMCs. CDR3 amino acids: CASSPGGTRGWKYF. DNA for the CDR3: TGTGCTAGTTCACCCGGCGGGACCCGTGGATGGAAGTACTTC.